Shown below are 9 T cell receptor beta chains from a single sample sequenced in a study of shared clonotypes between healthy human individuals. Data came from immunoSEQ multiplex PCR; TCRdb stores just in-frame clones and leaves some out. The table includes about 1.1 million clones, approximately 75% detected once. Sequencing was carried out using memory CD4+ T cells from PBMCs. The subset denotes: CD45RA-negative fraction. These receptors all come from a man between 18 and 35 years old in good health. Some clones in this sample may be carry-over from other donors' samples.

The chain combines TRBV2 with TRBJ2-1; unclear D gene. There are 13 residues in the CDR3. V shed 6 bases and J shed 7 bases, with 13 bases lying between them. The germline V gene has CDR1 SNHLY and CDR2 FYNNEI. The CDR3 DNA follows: TGTGCCAGCAGGGTCGGCAGGAATAATGAGCAGTTCTTC. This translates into CASRVGRNNEQFF.

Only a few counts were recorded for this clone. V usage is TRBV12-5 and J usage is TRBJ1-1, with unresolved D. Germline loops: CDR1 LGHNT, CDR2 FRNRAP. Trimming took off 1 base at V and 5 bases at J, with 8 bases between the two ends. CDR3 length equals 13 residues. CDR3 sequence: CASGLELDTEAFF. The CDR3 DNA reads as TGTGCTAGTGGTTTGGAGTTAGATACTGAAGCTTTCTTT.

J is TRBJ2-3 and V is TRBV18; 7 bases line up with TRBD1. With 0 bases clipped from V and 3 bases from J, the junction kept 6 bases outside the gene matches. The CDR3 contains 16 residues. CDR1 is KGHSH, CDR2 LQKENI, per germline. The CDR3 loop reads CASSPPTGQRTDTQYF. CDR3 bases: TGTGCCAGCTCACCACCTACGGGACAGAGGACAGATACGCAGTATTTT. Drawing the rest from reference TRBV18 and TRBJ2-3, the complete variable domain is NAGVMQNPRHLVRRRGQEARLRCSPMKGHSHVYWYRQLPEEGLKFMVYLQKENIIDESGMPKERFSAEFPKEGPSILRIQQVVRGDSAAYFCASSPPTGQRTDTQYFGPGTRLTVL.

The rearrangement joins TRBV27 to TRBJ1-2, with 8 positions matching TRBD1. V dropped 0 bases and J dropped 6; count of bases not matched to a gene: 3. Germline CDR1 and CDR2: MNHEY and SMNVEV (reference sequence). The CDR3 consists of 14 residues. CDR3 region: CASSLSAGGHGYTF. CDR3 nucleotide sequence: TGTGCCAGCAGTTTATCGGCAGGGGGCCATGGCTACACCTTC.

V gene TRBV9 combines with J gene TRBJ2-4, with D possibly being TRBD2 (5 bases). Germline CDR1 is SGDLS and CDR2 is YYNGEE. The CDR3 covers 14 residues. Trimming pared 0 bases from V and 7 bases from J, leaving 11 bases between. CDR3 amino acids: CASSVGGSRNIQYF. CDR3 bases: TGTGCCAGCAGCGTAGGAGGGAGTCGGAACATTCAGTACTTC.

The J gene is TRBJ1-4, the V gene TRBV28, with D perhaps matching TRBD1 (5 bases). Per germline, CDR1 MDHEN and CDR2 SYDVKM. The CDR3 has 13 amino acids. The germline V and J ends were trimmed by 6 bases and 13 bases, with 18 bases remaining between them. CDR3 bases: TGTGCCAGCAGCCTCAACAGCCCTAGGGGACTGTTTTTT. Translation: CASSLNSPRGLFF. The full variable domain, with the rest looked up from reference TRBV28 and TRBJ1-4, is DVKVTQSSRYLVKRTGEKVFLECVQDMDHENMFWYRQDPGLGLRLIYFSYDVKMKEKGDIPEGYSVSREKKERFSLILESASTNQTSMYLCASSLNSPRGLFFGSGTQLSVL.

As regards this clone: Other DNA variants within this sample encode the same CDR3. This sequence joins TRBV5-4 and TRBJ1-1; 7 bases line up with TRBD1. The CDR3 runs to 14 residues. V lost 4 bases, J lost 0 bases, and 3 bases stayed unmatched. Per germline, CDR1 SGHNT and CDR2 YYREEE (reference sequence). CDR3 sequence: CASSPGTVNTEAFF. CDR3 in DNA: TGTGCCAGCAGCCCCGGGACAGTGAACACTGAAGCTTTCTTT.

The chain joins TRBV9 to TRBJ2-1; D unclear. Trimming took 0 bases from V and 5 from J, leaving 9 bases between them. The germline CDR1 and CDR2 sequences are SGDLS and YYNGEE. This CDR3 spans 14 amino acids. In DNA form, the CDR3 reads TGTGCCAGCAGCGTAGTCGCAGAGAACAATGAGCAGTTCTTC. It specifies CASSVVAENNEQFF.

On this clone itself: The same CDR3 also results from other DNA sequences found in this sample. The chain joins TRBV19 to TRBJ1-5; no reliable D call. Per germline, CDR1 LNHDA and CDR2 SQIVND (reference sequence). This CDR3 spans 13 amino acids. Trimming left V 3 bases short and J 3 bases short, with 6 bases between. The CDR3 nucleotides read TGTGCCAGTAGTATCCGGGTCAATCAGCCCCAGCATTTT. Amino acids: CASSIRVNQPQHF.